The rows below give T cell receptor beta chains drawn from one sample of a study of T cell changes during pregnancy in multiple sclerosis. Produced via immunoSEQ multiplex PCR; TCRdb's table is partial and in-frame only. The sample holds 40,000 to 60,000 clones, around 92% seen once. Sample: CD4+ T cells from peripheral blood mononuclear cells, taken after pregnancy. The receptors here all came from a female donor with multiple sclerosis, enrolled in a pregnancy study. Both conserved end residues are part of each CDR3. The D gene is left open where the match is weak. Clone size is stated in some rows and not others, as once, few, many or a class when expanded.

j_gene: TRBJ1-2; v_gene: TRBV7-2; abundance: .; d_gene: TRBD1; CDR3nt: TGTGCTAGCAGCTTAAGGTGGGACAGGGGACAATATGGCTACACCTTC; CDR3aa: CASSLRWDRGQYGYTF
j_gene: TRBJ2-1; v_gene: TRBV6-1; abundance: .; d_gene: .; CDR3nt: TGTGCCAGCAGCGATAGCGGTTACAATGAGCAGTTCTTC; CDR3aa: CASSDSGYNEQFF
j_gene: TRBJ2-1; v_gene: TRBV6-5; abundance: .; d_gene: .; CDR3nt: TGTGCCAGCATACGACCGGGGGACAATGAGCAGTTCTTC; CDR3aa: CASIRPGDNEQFF
j_gene: TRBJ2-2; v_gene: TRBV6-1; abundance: .; d_gene: TRBD1; CDR3nt: TGTGCCAGCAGTAGGACAGGGGCCGGGGAGCTGTTTTTT; CDR3aa: CASSRTGAGELFF
j_gene: TRBJ1-5; v_gene: TRBV7-8; abundance: .; d_gene: .; CDR3nt: TGTGCCAGCAGCAACAGGGATAGCAATCAGCCCCAGCATTTT; CDR3aa: CASSNRDSNQPQHF
j_gene: TRBJ2-5; v_gene: TRBV7-9; abundance: once; d_gene: TRBD1; CDR3nt: TGTGCCAGCCAGGACAGGGGGTCCCCGTTAGCGGAGACCCAGTACTTC; CDR3aa: CASQDRGSPLAETQYF
j_gene: TRBJ2-1; v_gene: TRBV19; abundance: .; d_gene: .; CDR3nt: TGTGCCAGTAGTATGGTAGCGGAGATTTACAATGAGCAGTTCTTC; CDR3aa: CASSMVAEIYNEQFF
j_gene: TRBJ1-1; v_gene: TRBV5-4; abundance: .; d_gene: .; CDR3nt: TGTGCCAGCAGCTTGAGTGGGCCCGGCCTAATCACTGAAGCTTTCTTT; CDR3aa: CASSLSGPGLITEAFF
j_gene: TRBJ2-5; v_gene: TRBV28; abundance: .; d_gene: TRBD2; CDR3nt: TGTGCCAGCAGTTTCGGGGGGGCCGGGAAGACCCAGTACTTC; CDR3aa: CASSFGGAGKTQYF
j_gene: TRBJ2-2; v_gene: TRBV5-1; abundance: .; d_gene: TRBD2; CDR3nt: TGCGCCAGCAGCCGACTAGCGGGAGGGCCAGGTTCGCACACCGGGGAGCTGTTTTTT; CDR3aa: CASSRLAGGPGSHTGELFF
j_gene: TRBJ1-5; v_gene: TRBV28; abundance: .; d_gene: TRBD1; CDR3nt: TGTGCCAGCAGCCGGGACAGTCCCAATCAGCCCCAGCATTTT; CDR3aa: CASSRDSPNQPQHF
j_gene: TRBJ1-5; v_gene: TRBV19; abundance: .; d_gene: TRBD1; CDR3nt: TGTGCCAGTAGTCCCCACCCCGGACAGGGGGCTAGCAATCAGCCCCAGCATTTT; CDR3aa: CASSPHPGQGASNQPQHF